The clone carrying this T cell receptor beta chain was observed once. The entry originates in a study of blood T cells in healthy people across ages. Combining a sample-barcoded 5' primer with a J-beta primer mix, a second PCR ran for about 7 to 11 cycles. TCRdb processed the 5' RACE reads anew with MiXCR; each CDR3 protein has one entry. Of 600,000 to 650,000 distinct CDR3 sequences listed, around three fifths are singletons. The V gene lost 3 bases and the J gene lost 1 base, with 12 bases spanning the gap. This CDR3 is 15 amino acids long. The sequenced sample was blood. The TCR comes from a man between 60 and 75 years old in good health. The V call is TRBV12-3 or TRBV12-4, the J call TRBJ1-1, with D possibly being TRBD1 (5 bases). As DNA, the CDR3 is TGTGCCAGCAGTTTCGGGGACCCGGGGAACACTGAAGCTTTCTTT. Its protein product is CASSFGDPGNTEAFF.